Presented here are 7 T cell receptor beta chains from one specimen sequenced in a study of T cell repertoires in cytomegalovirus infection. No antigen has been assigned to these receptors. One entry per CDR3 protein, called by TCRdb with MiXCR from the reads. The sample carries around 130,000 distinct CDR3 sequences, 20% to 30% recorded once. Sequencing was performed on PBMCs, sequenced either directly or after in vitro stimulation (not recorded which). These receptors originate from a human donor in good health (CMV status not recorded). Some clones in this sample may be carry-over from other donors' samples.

The CDR3 nucleotides read TGCGCCAGCAGCTTCGTTAGTTTTAGCGGGAGAAAGACAGATACGCAGTATTTT. Translating it yields CASSFVSFSGRKTDTQYF. J is TRBJ2-3 and V is TRBV5-1, with 9 positions matching TRBD2. The J segment lost 3 bases and the V segment lost 2 bases, leaving 13 bases of the junction unmatched. The CDR3 extends over 18 amino acids. Germline lookup yields CDR1 SGHRS and CDR2 YFSETQ. Full variable domain (remainder filled in from reference TRBV5-1 and TRBJ2-3): KAGVTQTPRYLIKTRGQQVTLSCSPISGHRSVSWYQQTPGQGLQFLFEYFSETQRNKGNFPGRFSGRQFSNSRSEMNVSTLELGDSALYLCASSFVSFSGRKTDTQYFGPGTRLTVL.

The CDR3: CASSSGTGGLSNQPQHF. For the CDR3, the DNA is TGTGCCAGCAGTTCCGGGACAGGGGGCCTTAGCAATCAGCCCCAGCATTTT. This sequence joins TRBV12-3 or TRBV12-4 and TRBJ1-5; 12 bases line up with TRBD1. This CDR3 has 17 residues. V dropped 4 bases and J dropped 0; count of bases not matched to a gene: 4.

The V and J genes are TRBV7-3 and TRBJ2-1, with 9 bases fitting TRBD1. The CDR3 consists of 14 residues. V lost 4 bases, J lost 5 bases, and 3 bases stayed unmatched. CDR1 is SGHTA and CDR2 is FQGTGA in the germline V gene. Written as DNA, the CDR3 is TGTGCCAGCAGCTCGACAGGGGGAAACAATGAGCAGTTCTTC. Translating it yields CASSSTGGNNEQFF.

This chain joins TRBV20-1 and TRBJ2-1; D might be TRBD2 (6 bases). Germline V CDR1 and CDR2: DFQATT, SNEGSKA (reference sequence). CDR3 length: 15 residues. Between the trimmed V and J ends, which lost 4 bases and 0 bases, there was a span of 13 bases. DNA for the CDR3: TGCAGTGCTACCCGGTGGGAGGCCTCCTACAATGAGCAGTTCTTC. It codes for CSATRWEASYNEQFF.

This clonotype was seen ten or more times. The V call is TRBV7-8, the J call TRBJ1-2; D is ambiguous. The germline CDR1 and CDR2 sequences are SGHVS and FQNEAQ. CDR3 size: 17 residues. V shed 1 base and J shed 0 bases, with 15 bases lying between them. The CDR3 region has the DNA TGTGCCAGCAGCTTAGTGCTTCGGCAGACGGCTAACTATGGCTACACCTTC. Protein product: CASSLVLRQTANYGYTF.

CDR3 nucleotide sequence: TGTGCCAGCAGTTCCGAACAGGGGGCGGGACGGTTTGAGCAGTTCTTC. Its protein is CASSSEQGAGRFEQFF. The gene calls are TRBV6-2 or TRBV6-3 and TRBJ2-1; the match to TRBD1 covers 9 bases. After removal of 4 bases from V and 9 bases from J, the junction contained 13 bases not matched to a gene. The CDR3 has 16 amino acids. CDR1 and CDR2 from the germline V gene are MNHEY and SVGEGT.

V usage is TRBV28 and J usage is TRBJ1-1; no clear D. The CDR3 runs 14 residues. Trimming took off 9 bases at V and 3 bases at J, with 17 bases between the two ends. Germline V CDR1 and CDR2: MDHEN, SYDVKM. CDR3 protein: CARDRHKPDTEAFF. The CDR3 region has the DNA TGTGCCAGAGATCGGCACAAACCTGACACTGAAGCTTTCTTT.